This T cell receptor (beta chain) was captured in a study of shared T cell receptors in the human thymus. V lost 0 bases to trimming and J lost 6 bases, with 6 bases between them. This CDR3 spans 12 amino acids. Germline V gives CDR1 SGHNT, CDR2 YYREEE (reference sequence). This clone has only one observation. The repertoire was sequenced with immunoSEQ multiplex PCR; TCRdb's copy has only in-frame clones and lacks some. The data show some 640,000 clones, approximately 89% seen once. The sample was also linked to a second study, of human thymus T cells. This second study says: Finnish infants who were healthy and having corrective surgery for congenital heart defects made up the donors. Thymus tissue was removed during corrective cardiac surgery. There appeared to be biased usage of V and J genes in thymic and blood repertoires. There were highly overlapping thymic repertoires among unrelated individuals, as related research reported.

The sequencing sample was made of thymocytes. The chain is built from TRBV5-4 and TRBJ1-2; maybe TRBD1 (5 bases). The sequence came from a boy in the first two years of life with a congenital heart defect. The CDR3 DNA follows: TGTGCCAGCAGCTTGGGGGGCCATGGCTACACCTTC. Translating it yields CASSLGGHGYTF.